This T cell receptor beta chain was identified in a study of T-cell reconstitution after alpha-beta-depleted transplantation in children. Study conclusions and caveats: Hyperexpanded clones declined; after one year, newly produced T cells mostly supplied diversity.

Unique molecular identifiers were incorporated when the TCRbeta library was constructed. TCRdb used MiXCR to reprocess the PCR reads, holding one entry per CDR3 protein. Seen here are some 190,000 distinct CDR3 sequences, over 8.5% observed once, and the top ten hold around 13%. Per the germline V gene, CDR1 is MDHEN and CDR2 is SYDVKM. CDR3 length: 12 residues. V shed 7 bases, J shed 3 bases, and the junction held 1 base outside the gene matches. Many counts were recorded for this clonotype. Its antigen is still unknown. This chain uses TRBV28 with TRBJ2-3; 7 bases match TRBD2. Sequenced material: PBMCs, taken before TCRalphabeta/CD19-depleted stem cell transplant. The origin of this receptor is a boy aged 2 to 10 with acute myeloid leukemia, due to receive a stem cell transplant. The DNA of the CDR3 is TGTGCCAGCAACGGGAGGACAGATACGCAGTATTTT. Translating it yields CASNGRTDTQYF.